The next 25 T cell receptor beta chains were all read from a single sample in a study of T-cell reconstitution after alpha-beta-depleted transplantation in children. Unique molecular identifiers were incorporated during preparation of the TCRbeta library. MiXCR was run by TCRdb on the PCR reads, yielding one entry per CDR3 protein. The sample records some 340,000 distinct CDR3 sequences, approximately 10% being singletons. Sequenced here: PBMCs from the stem cell graft donor, sampled from the stem cell graft. The receptors were gathered from a human donor who donated a stem cell graft to a child with acute lymphoblastic leukemia.

J is TRBJ2-3 and V is TRBV5-1; tentatively, D is TRBD1 or TRBD2 (6 bases each). Germline CDR1 is SGHRS and CDR2 is YFSETQ. This CDR3 is 16 amino acids long. The germline V and J ends were trimmed by 2 bases and 1 base, with 14 bases remaining between them. The CDR3, as DNA: TGCGCCAGCAGCTTTGGGGGGCGCATTGGCACAGATACGCAGTATTTT. This codes for CASSFGGRIGTDTQYF.

A few counts support this clonotype. V gene TRBV3-1 combines with J gene TRBJ2-1, with D possibly matching TRBD2 (6 bases). Looked up from germline, CDR1 is LGHDT and CDR2 is YNNKEL (reference sequence). The CDR3 runs to 18 residues. The V end was cut by 1 base, the J end by 1 base, with 17 bases between. The CDR3 coding sequence is TGTGCCAGCAGCCAAGGTACCGCGGGACTCAAGTCCTACAATGAGCAGTTCTTC. Amino acid sequence: CASSQGTAGLKSYNEQFF.

V gene TRBV5-1 combines with J gene TRBJ2-3; 8 bases are a match to TRBD2. V shed 4 bases and J 5 bases; nucleotides not matched to a gene: 9. Germline CDR1 reads SGHRS; CDR2 reads YFSETQ. The CDR3 length is 15 residues. The CDR3 coding sequence is TGCGCCAGCAGCGACGGAGCGGGAGTTGTAGATACGCAGTATTTT. Translated, it gives CASSDGAGVVDTQYF. Full variable domain (missing parts from reference TRBV5-1 and TRBJ2-3): KAGVTQTPRYLIKTRGQQVTLSCSPISGHRSVSWYQQTPGQGLQFLFEYFSETQRNKGNFPGRFSGRQFSNSRSEMNVSTLELGDSALYLCASSDGAGVVDTQYFGPGTRLTVL.

Points on this clonotype: Likely a read error: the CDR3 ends without its conserved phenylalanine or tryptophan. The chain links TRBV4-1 to TRBJ2-7, with D possibly being TRBD1 (6 bases). CDR1 MGHRA and CDR2 YSYEKL come from the germline V gene. This CDR3 region has 15 residues. Trimming pared 5 bases from V and 8 bases from J, leaving 22 bases between. CDR3 sequence: CASSSRADRIGQQYL. The CDR3 DNA reads as TGCGCCAGCAGCAGCCGGGCAGACAGGATAGGGCAGCAGTACCTC.

This clonotype was counted at least ten times. The rearrangement links TRBV7-2 to TRBJ2-2, with D hard to call. The CDR3 is made up of 13 amino acids. CDR1 and CDR2 from the germline V gene are SGHTA and FQGNSA. V lost 0 bases and J 3 bases, leaving 2 bases between the germline ends. CDR3 loop: CASSLAHTGELFF. CDR3 bases: TGTGCCAGCAGCTTAGCGCACACCGGGGAGCTGTTTTTT.

This clonotype was seen repeatedly, ten times or more. The CDR3 spells CASSLAGGTGTYEQYF. CDR3 coding DNA: TGTGCCAGCAGCTTGGCCGGGGGGACAGGGACTTACGAGCAGTACTTC. The chain has TRBV5-5 and TRBJ2-7; 9 bases agree with TRBD1. CDR3 length: 16 amino acids. The V and J ends lost 0 bases and 4 bases, in that order; junction bases with no gene match: 8. Germline loops: CDR1 SGHKS, CDR2 YYEKEE (reference sequence).

The chain links TRBV6-9 to TRBJ2-1; the match to TRBD2 covers 10 bases. The CDR3 runs 18 residues. The germline V gene encodes CDR1 MNHGY and CDR2 SVAAGI. CDR3 bases: TGTGCTCCCCCTAGACTAGCGGGTGAATGGATAAAGTACAATGAGCAGTTCTTC. Protein: CAPPRLAGEWIKYNEQFF.

There are many counts of this clonotype. CDR3 loop: CASSQDRWGLSTDTQYF. CDR3 bases: TGTGCCAGCAGCCAGGACCGTTGGGGGCTTAGCACAGATACGCAGTATTTT. The chain joins TRBV4-2 to TRBJ2-3; tentatively, D is TRBD1 (6 bases). In germline, CDR1 is LGHNA, CDR2 YNFKEQ. The CDR3 has 17 residues. V dropped 3 bases and J dropped 0 bases, with 16 bases sitting between them.

The chain combines TRBV4-1 with TRBJ2-1; D remains unclear. Trimming left V 3 bases short and J 7 bases short, with 13 bases between. This CDR3 spans 14 amino acids. Germline CDR1 is MGHRA and CDR2 is YSYEKL. CDR3 loop: CASSHPLRLNEQFF. In DNA form, the CDR3 reads TGCGCCAGCAGCCACCCACTTCGCTTGAATGAGCAGTTCTTC.

This clonotype has ten or more counts. The rearrangement joins TRBV6-2 or TRBV6-3 to TRBJ2-4, with TRBD1 identical over 8 bases. This CDR3 has 15 residues. Germline V gene lookup returns CDR1 MNHEY and CDR2 SVGEGT. V was clipped by 6 bases and J by 0 bases; unmatched bases: 4. The CDR3 reads CASSLGQGAKNIQYF. In DNA, the CDR3 is TGTGCCAGCAGCCTCGGACAGGGAGCCAAAAACATTCAGTACTTC.

This clonotype occurred many times. V usage is TRBV20-1 and J usage is TRBJ2-4, with TRBD2 as a possible D gene (6 bases). Germline V CDR1 and CDR2: DFQATT, SNEGSKA (reference sequence). V was trimmed by 0 bases and J by 2 bases, leaving 11 bases between them. This CDR3 has 15 amino acids. CDR3 amino acids: CSAREGGLTKNIQYF. CDR3 sequence (DNA): TGCAGTGCTAGAGAGGGGGGTTTAACCAAAAACATTCAGTACTTC.

The J gene is TRBJ1-4, the V gene TRBV7-8; possible D gene TRBD1, 5 bases. Trimming cost V 0 bases and J 8 bases, with 16 bases left between them. This CDR3 spans 16 amino acids. Germline V gene sequence: CDR1 SGHVS, CDR2 FQNEAQ. The CDR3 DNA reads as TGTGCCAGCAGCTTAGCGGATGTTGGGGACTGGGAAAAACTGTTTTTT. Protein: CASSLADVGDWEKLFF.

In its sample, this clonotype was seen many times. The genes are TRBV12-3 or TRBV12-4 and TRBJ2-1; tentatively, D is TRBD1 (5 bases). Trimming shortened V by 2 bases and J by 0 bases, and 11 bases separated the two germline ends. The CDR3 totals 16 residues. CDR3: CASSLRGASSYNEQFF. The CDR3 DNA is TGTGCCAGCAGTTTAAGGGGCGCCAGCTCCTACAATGAGCAGTTCTTC.

Details on this clonotype: A much larger clone lies a single base off, so this may be a read error. The chain couples TRBV6-1 to TRBJ2-3, with TRBD2 matching 10 bases. This CDR3 spans 15 amino acids. Germline loops: CDR1 MNHNS, CDR2 SASEGT. V shed 6 bases and J 6 bases; nucleotides not matched to a gene: 9. The CDR3 reads CASSIPSGSFDTQYF. In DNA, the CDR3 is TGTGCCAGCAGCATCCCTAGCGGGAGCTTTGATACGCAGTATTTT.

This clonotype occurred a few times. J is TRBJ2-1 and V is TRBV29-1; D possibly corresponds to TRBD2 (5 bases). The CDR3 length is 13 residues. The germline V gene encodes CDR1 SQVTM and CDR2 ANQGSEA. V dropped 3 bases and J dropped 2 bases, with 8 bases sitting between them. The CDR3 nucleotides are TGCAGCGTTGACGGGAAAACCTACAATGAGCAGTTCTTC. Encoded protein: CSVDGKTYNEQFF.

The chain joins TRBV7-9 to TRBJ2-2, with D possibly matching TRBD2 (6 bases). Germline V gene lookup returns CDR1 SEHNR and CDR2 FQNEAQ (reference sequence). V lost 2 bases to trimming and J lost 4 bases, with 11 bases between them. This CDR3 spans 15 amino acids. CDR3 loop: CASSLRGKVTGELFF. CDR3 nucleotide sequence: TGTGCCAGCAGCTTACGCGGGAAAGTCACCGGGGAGCTGTTTTTT. Complete variable domain (other parts from reference TRBV7-9 and TRBJ2-2): DTGVSQNPRHKITKRGQNVTFRCDPISEHNRLYWYRQTLGQGPEFLTYFQNEAQLEKSRLLSDRFSAERPKGSFSTLEIQRTEQGDSAMYLCASSLRGKVTGELFFGEGSRLTVL.

In its sample, this clonotype was seen many times. V gene TRBV4-2 combines with J gene TRBJ2-7; 10 bases map to TRBD1. The V gene's germline CDR1 is LGHNA and CDR2 YNFKEQ. The CDR3 sequence is 19 residues long. The ends lost 0 bases at V and 1 base at J; junction bases unmatched: 12. Here the CDR3 reads CASSQDGTGAGTPSYEQYF. CDR3 bases: TGTGCCAGCAGCCAAGATGGGACAGGGGCCGGGACCCCATCCTACGAGCAGTACTTC.

This clonotype was detected only a few times. The V gene is TRBV11-2, the J gene TRBJ2-5; D ambiguous. V was trimmed by 5 bases and J by 8 bases, leaving 15 bases between them. The CDR3 is 13 residues long. Per germline, CDR1 SGHAT and CDR2 FQNNGV. CDR3 bases: TGTGCCAGCAGCCGAGTGGAGTCTAGAACCCAGTACTTC. The encoded protein is CASSRVESRTQYF.

The J gene is TRBJ2-7, the V gene TRBV20-1, with a tentative D call TRBD1 (6 bases). Trimming left V 3 bases short and J 2 bases short, with 20 bases between. CDR3 length: 16 amino acids. Germline CDR1 is DFQATT and CDR2 is SNEGSKA (reference sequence). The DNA for the CDR3 is TGCAGTGCTAGCCCCCCGGCAGGGGTCGGGGCCTACGAGCAGTACTTC. Protein product: CSASPPAGVGAYEQYF.

This clonotype was observed a few times. The chain joins TRBV5-1 to TRBJ2-5, with 10 bases lining up with TRBD2. Looked up from germline, CDR1 is SGHRS and CDR2 is YFSETQ. The CDR3 has 16 residues. With V trimmed by 4 bases and J by 0 bases, 6 bases remained unmatched. The CDR3 DNA follows: TGCGCCAGCAGCAGATCTAGCGGGAGAAACCAAGAGACCCAGTACTTC. Translating it yields CASSRSSGRNQETQYF.

The genes are TRBV20-1 and TRBJ2-1, with a tentative D call TRBD2 (5 bases). The CDR3 runs 15 residues. Trimming removed 0 bases from V and 8 bases from J, with 17 bases in between. Germline CDR1 and CDR2: DFQATT and SNEGSKA (reference sequence). For the CDR3, the DNA is TGCAGTGCTAGAGAACTTAGCGACTATCTTTATGAGCAGTTCTTC. It specifies CSARELSDYLYEQFF.

This clonotype has just a few counts. DNA for the CDR3: TGTGCCAGCGGATTAAGGGCGGCTTTCTTT. The encoded protein is CASGLRAAFF. This chain connects TRBV12-3 or TRBV12-4 to TRBJ1-1; D gene unclear. This CDR3 spans 10 amino acids. Deletions cut 8 bases from V and 11 bases from J, with 12 bases between.

This clonotype was counted between two and nine times. The J gene is TRBJ1-4, the V gene TRBV5-6; TRBD1 is a possible D gene (5 bases). Looked up from germline, CDR1 is SGHDT and CDR2 is YYEEEE. The germline V and J ends were trimmed by 0 bases and 7 bases, with 10 bases remaining between them. The CDR3 extends over 14 amino acids. The CDR3 coding sequence is TGTGCCAGCAGCTTGGGCCAGGGTATTGAAAAACTGTTTTTT. Its protein is CASSLGQGIEKLFF.

This clonotype was counted many times. This chain links TRBV20-1 with TRBJ2-7, with D possibly matching TRBD2 (6 bases). Trimming cost V 6 bases and J 5 bases, with 17 bases left between them. Germline loops: CDR1 DFQATT, CDR2 SNEGSKA (reference sequence). The CDR3 runs 13 residues. The CDR3 loop is CSAPFTWGDEQYF. The DNA for the CDR3 is TGCAGTGCCCCCTTCACCTGGGGGGACGAGCAGTACTTC.

Comments on this clonotype: Compared with germline, one end of the junction differs, possibly owing to a read error. The rearrangement joins TRBV12-3 or TRBV12-4 to TRBJ2-4, with D tentatively TRBD2 (5 bases). The CDR3 totals 16 residues. The CDR3 sequence: CASSFFPAVAKNMQYF. CDR3 DNA sequence: TGTGCCAGCAGTTTCTTTCCAGCGGTAGCCAAAAACATGCAGTACTTC.